This TCR beta chain derives from a study of shared clonotypes between healthy human individuals. Regarding the study as a whole: Sampling included only blood; tissue repertoires likely differ. Naive CD4 clonotype sharing across several donors was about 5.3%.

An even split of each subset's genomic DNA across several immunoSEQ plates was performed. Per the original data handling: With immunoSEQ giving junction-only sequences and no quality scores, filtering differed. The data were produced by immunoSEQ multiplex PCR, yet TCRdb's version contains in-frame clones alone and is incomplete. The D gene and trimming were derived from the DNA, and the V and J assignments and clone size from that table. The table records some 580,000 clones, about 98% of them present only once. Naive CD8 cells, CD45RO-negative and positively selected for CCR7, excluded terminally differentiated effector memory CD45RA+ cells. Remarks on this clone: Its target is unknown.

Germline CDR1 and CDR2: SGHDN and FVKESK. This CDR3 comprises 15 residues. V lost 6 bases to trimming and J lost 5 bases, with 19 bases between them. This TCR came from a man aged 25 to 45 in good health. Sequenced material: naive CD8+ T cells sorted from blood. This chain uses TRBV14 with TRBJ1-1; D is ambiguous. CDR3 bases: TGTGCCAGCAGTCGTGGGAACGAACGAAAGACTGAAGCTTTCTTT. This codes for CASSRGNERKTEAFF.